A selection of T cell receptor beta chains follows, all from one sample in a study of graft-versus-host responses after intestinal transplantation. This table comes from immunoSEQ multiplex PCR, and its TCRdb copy is limited to in-frame clones, with some not included. The data contain about 88,000 clones, about 94% of them singletons. These receptors' antigens are unknown. Sample: unstimulated CD4+ T cells sorted from spleen or lymph node cells, taken before transplant. These TCRs come from a human donor who was the organ donor for an intestinal transplant. CDR3s include the opening cysteine and the closing phenylalanine or tryptophan. Some rows have no size entry. The others give once, few or many, or a class for an expanded clone.

>NA|TRBV28|TRBJ2-7
CASNLGGISYEQYF
>few|TRBV6-4|TRBJ2-1
CASSVGAQHYNEQFF
>few|TRBV7-9|TRBJ2-2
CASSLRGGASNTGELFF
>NA|TRBV4-1|TRBJ1-2
CASSRNLGQGGYGYTF
>NA|TRBV10-3|TRBJ2-3
CAISEGLAGAGGSTDTQYF
>NA|TRBV6-4|TRBJ2-7
CASSGRHDHRGGIYEQYF
>NA|TRBV4-2|TRBJ1-1
CASSQLDGGDTEAFF
>once|TRBV7-9|TRBJ1-1
CASSLEGNTEAFF
>NA|TRBV9|TRBJ2-1
CASSARTSGDIYNEQFF
>NA|TRBV7-2|TRBJ1-2
CASSLGLIYGYTF
>NA|TRBV12-5|TRBJ1-1
CASGLDWPPEAFF
>few|TRBV6-5|TRBJ1-5
CASSYSSSNQPQHF
>NA|TRBV5-8|TRBJ1-1
CASSRLQGRVEAFF
>once|TRBV2|TRBJ2-6
CASSGTAGANVLTF
>NA|TRBV23-1|TRBJ1-2
CASSLGIYGYTF
>NA|TRBV29-1|TRBJ2-3
CSVEGAGGTDTQYF
>NA|TRBV12-5|TRBJ2-1
CASGAGQDFYNEQFF
>NA|TRBV7-2|TRBJ1-2
CASSLRSAGYGYTF
>NA|TRBV15|TRBJ2-7
CATSRGTGTGVYEQYF
>NA|TRBV30|TRBJ2-7
CAWSVSPRADTTYEQYF